Below are 7 T cell receptor beta chains sequenced from a single sample in a study of T cells after yellow fever vaccination. TCRdb used MiXCR to reprocess the 5' RACE reads, holding one entry per CDR3 protein. Among about 430,000 distinct CDR3 sequences, 18% were seen once, and the ten largest hold roughly a sixth. Sequenced material: PBMCs, taken before the yellow fever booster vaccination. The source is a man between 18 and 35 years old who received the YFV17D yellow fever vaccine.

This clonotype was observed a handful of times. The chain uses TRBV14 and TRBJ2-1; 9 bases agree with TRBD1. Germline V gives CDR1 SGHDN, CDR2 FVKESK. The CDR3 runs to 17 residues. Trimming removed 1 base from V and 7 bases from J; junction bases left unmatched: 11. In nucleotides, the CDR3 is TGTGCCAGCAGCCAAGTTCAAGGACAGGGGTGGTTGAATGAGCAGTTCTTC. Its translation: CASSQVQGQGWLNEQFF.

This chain joins TRBV5-1 and TRBJ2-4; 10 nucleotides line up with TRBD1. Per germline, CDR1 SGHRS and CDR2 YFSETQ. Germline trimming cut 4 bases from V and 7 bases from J; bases unmatched to any gene: 5. CDR3 size: 14 residues. The CDR3 protein is CASSPGTGENIQYF. CDR3 nucleotides: TGCGCCAGCAGCCCGGGGACAGGGGAGAACATTCAGTACTTC.

This chain joins TRBV6-5 and TRBJ1-1; D gene uncertain. The CDR3 covers 13 residues. Germline lookup yields CDR1 MNHEY and CDR2 SVGAGI. Trimming removed 8 bases from V and 2 bases from J, with 12 bases in between. CDR3: CASGWTFNTEAFF. The CDR3 DNA reads TGTGCCAGCGGCTGGACGTTTAACACTGAAGCTTTCTTT.

CDR3 bases: TGTGCCAGCAGAGGCAACAGGGGGAACTATGGCTACACCTTC. This sequence encodes CASRGNRGNYGYTF. The genes are TRBV9 and TRBJ1-2; TRBD1 matches 8 bases. Germline V lookup: CDR1 SGDLS, CDR2 YYNGEE. The CDR3 sequence is 14 residues long. Trimming removed 5 bases from V and 2 bases from J; junction bases left unmatched: 5.

The CDR3 DNA follows: TGTGCCAGCAGCTTAAGGGACAGGACCTTACAAGAGACCCAGTACTTC. Translating gives CASSLRDRTLQETQYF. The chain has TRBV7-2 and TRBJ2-5, with 8 nucleotides matching TRBD1. The CDR3 runs 16 residues. V lost 2 bases and J lost 2; bases outside the gene matches: 7. The germline gives CDR1 SGHTA, CDR2 FQGNSA.

This clonotype showed up just a few times. The chain uses TRBV12-3 or TRBV12-4 and TRBJ2-4, with TRBD2 matching over 7 bases. This CDR3 contains 15 residues. The V segment lost 4 bases and the J segment 3 bases; nucleotides outside the gene matches: 6. The CDR3 sequence: CASSYVGGGKNIQYF. In DNA form, the CDR3 reads TGTGCCAGCAGTTACGTCGGCGGGGGCAAAAACATTCAGTACTTC.

The chain carries TRBV5-1 and TRBJ2-7, with 7 nucleotides matching TRBD1. Germline trimming cut 4 bases from V and 0 bases from J; bases unmatched to any gene: 4. CDR3 length: 14 amino acids. The germline V gene has CDR1 SGHRS and CDR2 YFSETQ. CDR3 sequence: CASSVRDSSYEQYF. CDR3 nucleotides: TGCGCCAGCAGCGTCCGGGACAGCTCCTACGAGCAGTACTTC.